The entry below describes one T cell receptor beta chain. Its antigen is not yet known. Nothing much larger sits one base from this clone, and base qualities are not available. From its cysteine to its phenylalanine, the CDR3 spans 16 amino acids. The kept DNA is CDR3 alone, 48 bases in frame from the first base. V lost 5 bases and J lost 9 bases, and the count of bases not matched to a germline gene is 14. From a lookup of the germline V gene, CDR1 and CDR2 are MDHEN and SYDVKM. The sample originates from a study of blood T cell repertoires in COVID-19 (dated by TCRdb to 2018 to 2021). Regarding the complete study: Samples covering the acute and convalescent phases of COVID-19 were provided by collaborators in the United States, Italy and Spain. The prospective study material was composed of cDNA or gDNA derived from T cells, B-cell-depleted T cells, or PBMCs. Nearly every sample came with metadata listing a de-identified subject ID, COVID-19 status, age in years and sex. Where available, HLA class I and class II types were obtained from metadata supplied by the sample provider rather than from assay-based typing. Deeply sampled blood TCRbeta repertoires from subjects exposed to, actively infected with, or recovered from COVID-19 were included in the dataset. The repertoires were released in a freely available public database meant as a resource for research on the immune response to SARS-CoV-2. The samples were drawn from two sources: the first 160 participants of the ongoing ImmuneRACE study, and 950 to 1,500 subjects contributed by 6 global collaborators. Paper-wide results and their limitations: The quantity of clinical and demographic metadata differed by source and by participant and was supplied without curation.

Enrolling through a virtual design, the prospective study's participants ranged in age from roughly 18 to 89 years and lived across approximately 25 United States geographic areas. Cohort assignment in the prospective study relied on participant-reported clinical history from a screening survey and a study questionnaire. For ImmuneRACE Cohort 3, a participant was defined as recovered based on two consecutive negative NP/OP PCR tests, clearance by a healthcare professional, or resolution of symptoms. Each participant in the prospective study had whole blood, serum and a nasopharyngeal or oropharyngeal swab collected by mobile phlebotomists. Prospective study participants could optionally give additional blood draws and questionnaires over an approximately 2-month period. Before DNA extraction, blood samples from the prospective study were shipped at room temperature or frozen. The immunoSEQ Assay, a bias-controlled multiplex PCR, was used to amplify TCRbeta CDR3 regions from genomic DNA. Processing in the source paper ran as follows. The number of nucleated cells in each sample was estimated from the amplification of reference gene primers within the assay. To quantify the absolute abundance of each unique TCRbeta CDR3 rearrangement, sequence reads were collapsed and filtered. Productive Simpson clonality was computed per sample as the square root of Simpson's diversity index over productive rearrangements. Sourced from immuneACCESS, this table was stored by TCRdb with only in-frame sequences that have V and J called. A share of the clones is absent; for the studies checked, an unresolved V gene accounts for under half, and the remainder has no known explanation. V and J calls and clone size are given by that table; D and trimming were obtained from the DNA. The sample records roughly 180,000 clones, 82% of which are singletons. The ten top clones hold 15% to 20% of the sample.

The material sequenced was PBMCs or T cells enriched from blood (not recorded which). This clonotype was obtained from a man in his 60s who had recovered from COVID-19. This receptor chain uses TRBV28 and TRBJ1-4; 8 bases in between match TRBD1. The CDR3 protein is CASSLISTGEVKKLFF. In nucleotide form, the sequence is TGTGCCAGCAGTCTCATTTCGACAGGGGAGGTAAAAAAACTGTTTTTT.